The 29 T cell receptor beta chains listed next were all sequenced from one sample in a study of cytomegalovirus exposure and HLA in healthy donors. With 60 Vbeta and 13 Jbeta primers, the PCR was carried out. Clones were sequenced by immunoSEQ multiplex PCR, and TCRdb holds only the in-frame ones, with some missing. There are 150,000 or so clones in the sample, with 1.5% to 2% held by the top ten. Sequenced input: PBMCs. The receptor set was obtained from a man between 18 and 29 years old in good health and CMV-seronegative.

V is TRBV9 and J is TRBJ2-7; TRBD1 agrees at 8 bases. CDR3 length: 16 amino acids. CDR1 is SGDLS and CDR2 is YYNGEE in the germline V gene. V gave up 2 bases and J gave up 2 bases; unmatched junction bases: 9. In nucleotides, the CDR3 is TGTGCCAGCAGCGTTGGCCGGGACAGGCCTGCCTACGAGCAGTACTTC. It translates to CASSVGRDRPAYEQYF. Based on the CDR3 plus reference TRBV9 and TRBJ2-7, the full variable domain is DSGVTQTPKHLITATGQRVTLRCSPRSGDLSVYWYQQSLDQGLQFLIQYYNGEERAKGNILERFSAQQFPDLHSELNLSSLELGDSALYFCASSVGRDRPAYEQYFGPGTRLTVT.

The chain employs TRBV4-2 and TRBJ2-1; 15 bases match TRBD2. The CDR3 has 16 residues. The germline gives CDR1 LGHNA, CDR2 YNFKEQ. With 4 bases clipped from V and 2 bases from J, the junction kept 0 bases outside the gene matches. This CDR3 reads CASSRTSGGAYNEQFF. CDR3 sequence (DNA): TGTGCCAGCAGCCGGACTAGCGGGGGGGCCTACAATGAGCAGTTCTTC.

The chain is built from TRBV19 and TRBJ1-4; no clear D gene. CDR3 length equals 14 residues. Per the germline V gene, CDR1 is LNHDA and CDR2 is SQIVND (reference sequence). The V end was cut by 7 bases, the J end by 8 bases, with 17 bases between. The CDR3 reads CASTAWQNAEKLFF. The CDR3 DNA reads TGTGCCAGTACCGCCTGGCAGAATGCAGAAAAACTGTTTTTT.

The CDR3 here is CASSWGLPGSYEQYF. CDR3 in DNA: TGCGCCAGCAGCTGGGGGCTTCCAGGTTCCTACGAGCAGTACTTC. This rearrangement joins TRBV5-1 to TRBJ2-7, with D possibly being TRBD1 (6 bases). Per germline, CDR1 SGHRS and CDR2 YFSETQ. V was clipped by 3 bases and J by 1 base, with 14 bases between them. CDR3 size: 15 residues. Full variable domain (remainder filled in from reference TRBV5-1 and TRBJ2-7): KAGVTQTPRYLIKTRGQQVTLSCSPISGHRSVSWYQQTPGQGLQFLFEYFSETQRNKGNFPGRFSGRQFSNSRSEMNVSTLELGDSALYLCASSWGLPGSYEQYFGPGTRLTVT.

The rearrangement links TRBV5-1 to TRBJ2-1; 16 nucleotides line up with TRBD2. CDR3 size: 19 residues. Germline lookup yields CDR1 SGHRS and CDR2 YFSETQ. Trimming removed 1 base from V and 8 bases from J; junction bases left unmatched: 12. CDR3 coding DNA: TGCGCCAGCAGCTTGCTCTGGGACAAGGGACTAGCGGGAGGGGATGAGCAGTTCTTC. Translated: CASSLLWDKGLAGGDEQFF.

The chain recombines TRBV11-2 with TRBJ2-5; 8 nucleotides agree with TRBD2. The J call is uncertain, as TRBJ2-7 better fits the DNA end. Germline-derived CDR1 and CDR2 are SGHAT and FQNNGV. This CDR3 region has 14 residues. CDR3 DNA: TGTGCCAGCAGCCGGACTAGCACCTCCTACGAGCAGTACTTC. Its translation is CASSRTSTSYEQYF.

The chain is built from TRBV15 and TRBJ1-1; D gene ambiguous. V lost 0 bases and J lost 0, with 14 bases in between. Germline CDR1 and CDR2: LNHNV and YYDKDF (reference sequence). The CDR3 consists of 17 residues. For the CDR3, the DNA is TGTGCCACCAGCAGAGATCACGGACTGACTATGAACACTGAAGCTTTCTTT. This encodes CATSRDHGLTMNTEAFF.

V gene TRBV7-9 combines with J gene TRBJ2-5; 14 bases agree with TRBD2. The CDR3 is made up of 17 amino acids. Germline V gene lookup returns CDR1 SEHNR and CDR2 FQNEAQ (reference sequence). Germline trimming cut 5 bases from V and 5 bases from J; bases unmatched to any gene: 10. CDR3 nucleotide sequence: TGTGCCAGCAGCGAGTGGACTAGCGGGGGGCCCGAGGAGACCCAGTACTTC. Its protein product is CASSEWTSGGPEETQYF.

This chain connects TRBV7-2 to TRBJ2-7; weak D call: TRBD1 (6 bases). V was shortened by 3 bases and J by 6 bases, with 15 bases between the two germline ends. This CDR3 contains 14 residues. Looked up from germline, CDR1 is SGHTA and CDR2 is FQGNSA. The CDR3 loop reads CASSFGAQGFEQYF. The DNA for the CDR3 is TGTGCCAGCAGCTTTGGGGCCCAGGGGTTCGAGCAGTACTTC.

The genes are TRBV10-3 and TRBJ1-2, with D unresolved. The germline V gene has CDR1 ENHRY and CDR2 SYGVKD. There are 12 residues in the CDR3. V shed 0 bases and J shed 7 bases, with 6 bases lying between them. As DNA, the CDR3 is TGTGCCATCAGTGAGTCGCTGGCTGGCTACACCTTC. Translation: CAISESLAGYTF.

The gene calls are TRBV4-3 and TRBJ2-7; TRBD1 aligns across 7 bases. The J segment lost 0 bases and the V segment lost 5 bases, leaving 10 bases of the junction unmatched. The CDR3 runs to 16 residues. Germline V gene data show CDR1 as LGHNA and CDR2 as YSLEER. CDR3 nucleotide sequence: TGCGCCAGCAGCGTCAAACGGACAGGAACCTCCTACGAGCAGTACTTC. This gives the protein CASSVKRTGTSYEQYF.

The chain has TRBV21-1 and TRBJ2-3; the D call in the table, TRBD2, was not verified against the DNA. TRBV21-1 is tagged as a pseudogene. The CDR3 sequence is 18 residues long. The CDR3 DNA sequence: TGTGCCAGCAGCAAGAGTAGGGGGAGGGACTCCGCGACAGATACGCAGTATTTT. It codes for CASSKSRGRDSATDTQYF.

V is TRBV30 and J is TRBJ2-3; 8 bases line up with TRBD2. This CDR3 contains 15 residues. The ends lost 4 bases at V and 4 bases at J; junction bases unmatched: 10. CDR1 is GTSNPN and CDR2 is SVGIG in the germline V gene (reference sequence). CDR3 amino acids: CAWNSGGAYSDTQYF. CDR3 nucleotides: TGTGCCTGGAATTCCGGGGGGGCCTATTCAGATACGCAGTATTTT. Looking up the rest from reference TRBV30 and TRBJ2-3 gives the full variable domain: SQTIHQWPATLVQPVGSPLSLECTVEGTSNPNLYWYRQAAGRGLQLLFYSVGIGQISSEVPQNLSASRPQDRQFILSSKKLLLSDSGFYLCAWNSGGAYSDTQYFGPGTRLTVL.

Details on this clone: At the DNA level, this CDR3 is encoded by other sequences in the same sample as well. The CDR3 protein is CASSYSTGGGYTF. The CDR3 coding sequence is TGTGCCAGCAGTTACTCGACGGGGGGTGGCTACACCTTC. The chain employs TRBV6-5 and TRBJ1-2, with D tentatively TRBD1 (5 bases). The CDR3 contains 13 residues. Trimming cost V 0 bases and J 7 bases, with 9 bases left between them. Looked up from germline, CDR1 is MNHEY and CDR2 is SVGAGI.

The chain joins TRBV4-3 to TRBJ1-1, with D tentatively TRBD1 (6 bases). The CDR3 spans 14 residues. Trimming took 4 bases from V and 3 from J, leaving 12 bases between them. CDR1 and CDR2 (germline): LGHNA, YSLEER. CDR3: CASSRGRTDTEAFF. CDR3 DNA sequence: TGCGCCAGCAGCCGGGGACGGACAGACACTGAAGCTTTCTTT.

The chain couples TRBV7-8 to TRBJ1-1; no clear D gene. The CDR3 consists of 14 residues. Germline CDR1 reads SGHVS; CDR2 reads FQNEAQ. V lost 1 base to trimming and J lost 3 bases, with 9 bases between them. The CDR3 here is CASSLVEFHTEAFF. The CDR3 DNA follows: TGTGCCAGCAGCTTAGTGGAGTTTCACACTGAAGCTTTCTTT.

Remarks on this clone: Other DNA sequences in this specimen translate into the identical CDR3. V usage is TRBV7-9 and J usage is TRBJ1-4, with 9 bases identical to TRBD1. Germline CDR1 SEHNR, CDR2 FQNEAQ (reference sequence). The CDR3 sequence is 16 residues long. Trimming removed 3 bases from V and 2 bases from J; junction bases left unmatched: 4. DNA of the CDR3: TGTGCCAGCAGCTTGTTGGGACAGGGCACTAATGAAAAACTGTTTTTT. It translates to CASSLLGQGTNEKLFF.

This chain connects TRBV6-1 to TRBJ1-1, with D hard to call. The CDR3 sequence is 13 residues long. Trimming stripped 6 bases from V and 1 base from J, with 9 bases between. Germline V gene sequence: CDR1 MNHNS, CDR2 SASEGT. The CDR3 here is CASRLTENTEAFF. The CDR3, as DNA: TGTGCCAGCAGGCTGACTGAGAACACTGAAGCTTTCTTT.

The J gene is TRBJ2-5, the V gene TRBV5-4; TRBD1 matches 12 bases. V shed 0 bases, J shed 1 base, and the junction held 1 base outside the gene matches. Germline-derived CDR1 and CDR2 are SGHNT and YYREEE (reference sequence). The length of the CDR3 is 16 residues. CDR3 sequence (DNA): TGTGCCAGCAGCTTGGGGGACAGGGGGCCCCAAGAGACCCAGTACTTC. Amino acids: CASSLGDRGPQETQYF.

The chain joins TRBV7-2 to TRBJ2-7; D may be TRBD1 (6 bases). This CDR3 region has 15 residues. Germline values: CDR1 SGHTA, CDR2 FQGNSA. V was cut by 0 bases and J by 2 bases, with 11 bases left in between. This CDR3 is CASSLANRAAYEQYF. In DNA form, the CDR3 reads TGTGCCAGCAGCTTAGCGAACAGGGCAGCCTACGAGCAGTACTTC.

The chain employs TRBV10-3 and TRBJ2-1; TRBD2 agrees at 12 bases. The CDR3 runs to 15 residues. CDR1 is ENHRY and CDR2 is SYGVKD in the germline V gene. The V and J ends lost 7 bases and 6 bases, in that order; junction bases with no gene match: 7. CDR3 loop: CAIKLGLAGPNEQFF. The CDR3 bases are TGTGCCATCAAGCTTGGACTAGCGGGGCCCAATGAGCAGTTCTTC.

V and J are TRBV28 and TRBJ2-3; 10 nucleotides match TRBD1. Germline CDR1 reads MDHEN; CDR2 reads SYDVKM. The length of the CDR3 is 15 residues. J lost 3 bases, V lost 10 bases, and 10 bases had no gene match. The CDR3 region is CAISKGTGVTDTQYF. The CDR3 DNA is TGTGCCATCTCGAAGGGGACAGGGGTTACAGATACGCAGTATTTT.

This chain joins TRBV7-2 and TRBJ2-7; TRBD2 matches at 15 bases. The trim removed 5 bases at V and 3 bases at J, leaving 11 bases unmatched. CDR3 length: 18 amino acids. CDR1 and CDR2 (germline): SGHTA, FQGNSA. DNA of the CDR3: TGTGCCAGCAGCAAACATCGAGGACTAGCGGGAGGGCACTACGAGCAGTACTTC. It encodes CASSKHRGLAGGHYEQYF.

This CDR3 is CASSEAVSGGRGNEQFF. In nucleotides, the CDR3 is TGTGCCAGCAGTGAAGCGGTTTCAGGGGGCCGGGGCAATGAGCAGTTCTTC. The gene calls are TRBV6-1 and TRBJ2-1; 8 bases map to TRBD1. Germline CDR1 is MNHNS and CDR2 is SASEGT. The length of the CDR3 is 17 residues. V dropped 0 bases and J dropped 6; count of bases not matched to a gene: 10.

V and J are TRBV5-4 and TRBJ1-2; TRBD1 matches 7 bases. The V and J ends lost 3 bases and 6 bases, in that order; junction bases with no gene match: 8. Germline loops: CDR1 SGHNT, CDR2 YYREEE (reference sequence). The CDR3 is 14 amino acids. This CDR3 is CASSSKAQGDGYTF. CDR3 in DNA: TGTGCCAGCAGCTCGAAGGCCCAGGGGGATGGCTACACCTTC.

CDR3 in amino acids: CSVGARTSYEQYF. CDR3 DNA: TGCAGCGTTGGGGCACGAACGTCCTACGAGCAGTACTTC. The genes are TRBV29-1 and TRBJ2-7; D is unresolved. V was shortened by 4 bases and J by 1 base, with 11 bases between the two germline ends. The CDR3 has 13 amino acids. From germline, CDR1 is SQVTM and CDR2 ANQGSEA.

The CDR3 nucleotides are TGTGCCAGCAGCCAAGAAGGACAGGAAATTTTTAACTATGGCTACACCTTC. This translates into CASSQEGQEIFNYGYTF. The J gene is TRBJ1-2, the V gene TRBV4-2; 7 bases fit TRBD1. With 0 bases clipped from V and 1 base from J, the junction kept 8 bases outside the gene matches. CDR3 length equals 17 residues. Per the germline V gene, CDR1 is LGHNA and CDR2 is YNFKEQ.

The gene calls are TRBV7-9 and TRBJ2-5, with 7 bases aligning to TRBD1. Germline trimming cut 2 bases from V and 2 bases from J; bases unmatched to any gene: 5. The CDR3 has 15 residues. Germline-derived CDR1 and CDR2 are SEHNR and FQNEAQ (reference sequence). CDR3 sequence (DNA): TGTGCCAGCAGCTTAAAAAGGGGACAGCAAGAGACCCAGTACTTC. It is translated as CASSLKRGQQETQYF.

This chain links TRBV18 with TRBJ1-1; 8 bases fit TRBD1. The CDR3 has 14 residues. Germline CDR1 reads KGHSH; CDR2 reads LQKENI. Trimming removed 6 bases from V and 0 bases from J; junction bases left unmatched: 3. The CDR3 loop is CASSRDRLNTEAFF. CDR3 nucleotides: TGTGCCAGCTCCCGGGACAGGTTGAACACTGAAGCTTTCTTT. Based on the CDR3 plus reference TRBV18 and TRBJ1-1, the full variable domain is NAGVMQNPRHLVRRRGQEARLRCSPMKGHSHVYWYRQLPEEGLKFMVYLQKENIIDESGMPKERFSAEFPKEGPSILRIQQVVRGDSAAYFCASSRDRLNTEAFFGQGTRLTVV.